What follows is one T cell receptor (beta chain) and its context. This sample was taken from a study of T cell responses to AZD1222 COVID-19 vaccine. Clones were sequenced by immunoSEQ multiplex PCR, and TCRdb holds only the in-frame ones, with some missing. Among tens of thousands of clones listed, approximately 91% were seen once. V was clipped by 2 bases and J by 2 bases, with 24 bases between them. The V gene's germline CDR1 is SEHNR and CDR2 FQNEAQ (reference sequence). The CDR3 length is 19 residues. Sequencing was performed on peripheral blood, taken 28 days after the second AZD1222 dose. This chain links TRBV7-9 with TRBJ1-2; weak D call: TRBD1 (5 bases). The TCR sequence derives from an adult who received the AZD1222 COVID-19 vaccine. CDR3 DNA sequence: TGTGCCAGCAGCTTAATTGGGGGAGACAGCCCTTATCTCAACTATGGCTACACCTTC. Encoded protein: CASSLIGGDSPYLNYGYTF.